This passage covers 7 T cell receptor beta chains from one sample sequenced in a study of blood T cell repertoires in COVID-19. Clones were read by immunoSEQ multiplex PCR, and TCRdb kept only the in-frame ones, dropping some. The sample carries about 200,000 clones, roughly 86% recorded once. Sequenced input: peripheral blood. These receptors all come from a man between 60 and 75 years old with acute or convalescent COVID-19.

The gene calls are TRBV28 and TRBJ1-5; D remains ambiguous. V was trimmed by 3 bases and J by 9 bases, leaving 12 bases between them. The CDR3 has 13 residues. In germline, CDR1 is MDHEN, CDR2 SYDVKM. The DNA for the CDR3 is TGTGCCAGCAGTTTCGACACCTTAGGGCCCCAGCATTTT. This translates into CASSFDTLGPQHF.

The chain couples TRBV7-2 to TRBJ2-4; 9 positions agree with TRBD1. Germline V gene sequence: CDR1 SGHTA, CDR2 FQGNSA. Trimming removed 2 bases from V and 3 bases from J; junction bases left unmatched: 8. CDR3 length equals 17 residues. The CDR3 sequence: CASSLSHRGRVKNIQYF. The CDR3 bases are TGTGCCAGCAGCTTATCCCACAGGGGGCGCGTCAAAAACATTCAGTACTTC.

The chain is built from TRBV7-8 and TRBJ2-5; 9 bases fit TRBD1. The germline gives CDR1 SGHVS, CDR2 FQNEAQ. V was clipped by 8 bases and J by 2 bases; unmatched bases: 9. The CDR3 totals 15 residues. This CDR3 is CASSTAGTGQETQYF. The CDR3, as DNA: TGTGCCAGCTCTACCGCCGGGACAGGGCAAGAGACCCAGTACTTC.

The V and J genes are TRBV5-5 and TRBJ1-1; D is uncertain. Germline CDR1 reads SGHKS; CDR2 reads YYEKEE (reference sequence). The CDR3 has 14 amino acids. V lost 0 bases and J 4 bases, leaving 10 bases between the germline ends. CDR3 residues: CASSLAGGITEAFF. The CDR3 DNA follows: TGTGCCAGCAGCTTGGCCGGAGGGATCACTGAAGCTTTCTTT.

The genes are TRBV5-6 and TRBJ2-7; 8 nucleotides align to TRBD1. Per germline, CDR1 SGHDT and CDR2 YYEEEE. V dropped 6 bases and J dropped 2; count of bases not matched to a gene: 7. This CDR3 is built from 14 residues. The CDR3: CASTGDRRTYEQYF. CDR3 DNA: TGTGCCAGCACCGGGGACAGGCGAACCTACGAGCAGTACTTC.

Concerning this clone itself: The sample contains more than one DNA sequence encoding this CDR3. This chain uses TRBV5-1 with TRBJ2-3; D possibly corresponds to TRBD1 (5 bases). Trimming cost V 1 base and J 3 bases, with 12 bases left between them. This CDR3 spans 15 amino acids. Germline V gene data show CDR1 as SGHRS and CDR2 as YFSETQ. CDR3 nucleotides: TGCGCCAGCAGCTTGAGGGGAATGGGGACAGATACGCAGTATTTT. It codes for CASSLRGMGTDTQYF. Full variable domain (remainder filled in from reference TRBV5-1 and TRBJ2-3): KAGVTQTPRYLIKTRGQQVTLSCSPISGHRSVSWYQQTPGQGLQFLFEYFSETQRNKGNFPGRFSGRQFSNSRSEMNVSTLELGDSALYLCASSLRGMGTDTQYFGPGTRLTVL.

This chain connects TRBV7-2 to TRBJ2-7, with TRBD1 identical over 7 bases. The CDR3 runs 14 residues. Germline CDR1 is SGHTA and CDR2 is FQGNSA. With 4 bases clipped from V and 1 base from J, the junction kept 4 bases outside the gene matches. In DNA form, the CDR3 reads TGTGCCAGCAGCTCTTGGACAGGATCCTACGAGCAGTACTTC. It encodes CASSSWTGSYEQYF.